What follows are 24 T cell receptor beta chains derived from one specimen sequenced in a study of OX40 agonist ivuxolimab in advanced cancers. This table comes from immunoSEQ multiplex PCR, and its TCRdb copy is limited to in-frame clones, with some not included. The table lists tens of thousands of clones, 84% of them singletons. Sequencing was performed on CD4+ or CD8+ T cells sorted from blood, taken in a trial of the OX40 agonist ivuxolimab. Source of these receptors: an adult with an advanced solid tumor such as melanoma, head and neck, liver or kidney cancer.

V gene TRBV28 combines with J gene TRBJ2-1, with no clear D. With 7 bases removed from V and 9 bases from J, the gap between germline ends came to 19 bases. CDR1 and CDR2 (germline): MDHEN, SYDVKM. The CDR3 runs 14 residues. The CDR3 region has the DNA TGTGCCAGCACCGTAGGGTTACACGGCAGTGAGCAGTTCTTC. Translation gives CASTVGLHGSEQFF.

The CDR3 DNA follows: TGCGCCAGCAGCTCACAGGGGATCGACACTGAAGCTTTCTTT. Protein sequence: CASSSQGIDTEAFF. The V gene is TRBV5-1, the J gene TRBJ1-1; 7 bases line up with TRBD1. There are 14 residues in the CDR3. Germline CDR1 SGHRS, CDR2 YFSETQ. V shed 3 bases and J 3 bases; nucleotides not matched to a gene: 5.

This clone was observed once. The genes are TRBV9 and TRBJ2-1; weak D call: TRBD2 (7 bases). The germline V gene has CDR1 SGDLS and CDR2 YYNGEE. V lost 4 bases, J lost 3 bases, and 17 bases lay in between. The CDR3 sequence is 16 residues long. CDR3 nucleotide sequence: TGTGCCAGCAGCCCCCTTCCGGGGGGACACTACAATGAGCAGTTCTTC. Translation gives CASSPLPGGHYNEQFF.

The chain is built from TRBV5-4 and TRBJ1-2, with a weak D call TRBD1 (5 bases). The CDR3 is 15 amino acids. V lost 2 bases and J lost 3, with 14 bases in between. The germline CDR1 and CDR2 sequences are SGHNT and YYREEE (reference sequence). This chain's CDR3 is CASSFGGGGDYGYTF. DNA of the CDR3: TGTGCCAGCAGCTTTGGCGGGGGGGGTGACTATGGCTACACCTTC.

J is TRBJ1-1 and V is TRBV28; possible D gene TRBD1, 5 bases. The germline CDR1 and CDR2 sequences are MDHEN and SYDVKM. Trimming removed 8 bases from V and 5 bases from J, with 9 bases in between. The CDR3 length is 11 residues. The CDR3 DNA reads as TGTGCCAGCCGGGGCGGAACTGAAGCTTTCTTT. Translating gives CASRGGTEAFF.

The table lists this clone with a count of one. CDR3 region: CASSLHGGQVYGYTF. The CDR3 region has the DNA TGTGCCAGCAGTTTACACGGGGGACAGGTCTATGGCTACACCTTC. V is TRBV28 and J is TRBJ1-2, with 8 bases that match TRBD1. Losses at the gene ends were 2 bases for V and 4 bases for J; bases not matched to a gene: 6. Germline-derived CDR1 and CDR2 are MDHEN and SYDVKM. The length of the CDR3 is 15 residues.

V usage is TRBV27 and J usage is TRBJ1-6; possible D gene TRBD1, 6 bases. Per germline, CDR1 MNHEY and CDR2 SMNVEV (reference sequence). V lost 7 bases to trimming and J lost 6 bases, with 16 bases between them. This CDR3 region has 15 residues. CDR3 sequence: CASTVTGRINSPLHF. The CDR3 coding sequence is TGTGCCAGCACCGTAACAGGGAGAATTAATTCACCCCTCCACTTT.

J is TRBJ1-1 and V is TRBV5-6, with TRBD1 as a possible D gene (6 bases). Trimming pared 3 bases from V and 9 bases from J, leaving 15 bases between. Germline V gives CDR1 SGHDT, CDR2 YYEEEE. The CDR3 totals 13 residues. CDR3 sequence: CASSSSGDRKAFF. As DNA, the CDR3 is TGTGCCAGCAGCTCGAGCGGTGACAGGAAAGCTTTCTTT. Supplemented by reference TRBV5-6 and TRBJ1-1, the full variable domain reads DAGVTQSPTHLIKTRGQQVTLRCSPKSGHDTVSWYQQALGQGPQFIFQYYEEEERQRGNFPDRFSGHQFPNYSSELNVNALLLGDSALYLCASSSSGDRKAFFGQGTRLTVV.

V and J are TRBV5-1 and TRBJ1-6, with TRBD1 as a possible D gene (5 bases). V was pared by 0 bases and J by 9 bases, with 13 bases between. The V gene's germline CDR1 is SGHRS and CDR2 YFSETQ. The CDR3 has 15 residues. This chain's CDR3 is CASSLGQLEGSPLHF. The CDR3 DNA follows: TGCGCCAGCAGCTTGGGACAGTTGGAGGGTTCACCCCTCCACTTT.

The V call is TRBV29-1, the J call TRBJ1-1; D is undetermined. This CDR3 region has 12 residues. Trimming left V 6 bases short and J 6 bases short, with 14 bases between. Germline CDR1 is SQVTM and CDR2 is ANQGSEA. In DNA, the CDR3 is TGCAGCGTCCTATCCCCGCCCGCTGAAGCTTTCTTT. Translated: CSVLSPPAEAFF.

The chain uses TRBV30 and TRBJ1-6; D might be TRBD1 (6 bases). The CDR3 consists of 16 residues. Between the trimmed V and J ends, which lost 0 bases and 7 bases, there was a span of 16 bases. The germline gives CDR1 GTSNPN, CDR2 SVGIG (reference sequence). DNA for the CDR3: TGTGCCTGGAGTGTTGCATCACGGACAGTGAATTCACCCCTCCACTTT. Its protein is CAWSVASRTVNSPLHF.

The V and J genes are TRBV12-5 and TRBJ1-4, with a weak D call TRBD1 (5 bases). This CDR3 region has 15 residues. V was shortened by 3 bases and J by 7 bases, with 15 bases between the two germline ends. Germline-derived CDR1 and CDR2 are LGHNT and FRNRAP. CDR3 in amino acids: CASGFGPAGGEKLFF. Written as DNA, the CDR3 is TGTGCTAGTGGTTTTGGCCCGGCGGGGGGTGAAAAACTGTTTTTT.

This chain joins TRBV30 and TRBJ2-1; 13 bases line up with TRBD2. J gave up 8 bases and V 0 bases, and 4 bases lay outside the gene matches. Germline V CDR1 and CDR2: GTSNPN, SVGIG (reference sequence). The CDR3 sequence is 15 residues long. The chain's CDR3 is CAWSVPTSGGYEQFF. Written as DNA, the CDR3 is TGTGCCTGGAGTGTACCGACTAGCGGGGGGTATGAGCAGTTCTTC.

DNA for the CDR3: TGCGCCAGCAGCCAAGTCAGGCAGCGGGGGAGCTCCTACAATGAGCAGTTCTTC. Translated: CASSQVRQRGSSYNEQFF. This chain links TRBV4-1 with TRBJ2-1, with 8 bases identical to TRBD2. CDR1 is MGHRA and CDR2 is YSYEKL in the germline V gene. The V gene end was trimmed by 1 base and the J gene end by 0 bases; junction bases not matched to a gene: 8. The CDR3 extends over 18 amino acids.

The chain has TRBV5-4 and TRBJ1-6, with a tentative D call TRBD1 (5 bases). The CDR3 covers 15 residues. Germline loops: CDR1 SGHNT, CDR2 YYREEE (reference sequence). V lost 4 bases to trimming and J lost 8 bases, with 16 bases between them. The DNA of the CDR3 is TGTGCCAGCAGCGTAGGGACGTCTGGGGATTCACCCCTCCACTTT. It is translated as CASSVGTSGDSPLHF.

The gene calls are TRBV5-1 and TRBJ1-2, with no clear D. The length of the CDR3 is 16 residues. From germline, CDR1 is SGHRS and CDR2 YFSETQ. Trimming cost V 5 bases and J 2 bases, with 19 bases left between them. CDR3 loop: CASRTQPGDGNYGYTF. DNA for the CDR3: TGCGCCAGCAGGACTCAGCCGGGCGACGGAAACTATGGCTACACCTTC.

This chain joins TRBV7-9 and TRBJ1-2; no clear D. The germline CDR1 and CDR2 sequences are SEHNR and FQNEAQ (reference sequence). V was pared by 4 bases and J by 6 bases, with 15 bases between. This CDR3 contains 14 residues. The CDR3 here is CASSYHTVDNGYTF. Written as DNA, the CDR3 is TGTGCCAGCAGCTACCACACGGTCGATAATGGCTACACCTTC.

This chain links TRBV21-1 with TRBJ1-1. TRBV21-1 is given as a pseudogene. The CDR3 totals 16 residues. The CDR3 DNA follows: TGTGCCAGCAGCAAAGGGGGAGCGGCAAAGGCTGAGGAAGCTTTCTTT. This translates into CASSKGGAAKAEEAFF.

The V gene is TRBV7-2, the J gene TRBJ1-3, with TRBD1 identical over 8 bases. Germline values: CDR1 SGHTA, CDR2 FQGNSA. With V trimmed by 3 bases and J by 2 bases, 3 bases remained unmatched. This CDR3 contains 15 residues. CDR3 DNA: TGTGCCAGCAGCTTGCAGGGGGCGACTGGAAACACCATATATTTT. It is translated as CASSLQGATGNTIYF. Full variable domain (rest looked up from reference TRBV7-2 and TRBJ1-3): GAGVSQSPSNKVTEKGKDVELRCDPISGHTALYWYRQSLGQGLEFLIYFQGNSAPDKSGLPSDRFSAERTGGSVSTLTIQRTQQEDSAVYLCASSLQGATGNTIYFGEGSWLTVV.

The chain uses TRBV6-1 and TRBJ1-5, with 7 bases aligning to TRBD1. CDR1 MNHNS and CDR2 SASEGT come from the germline V gene. CDR3 length: 13 residues. V dropped 6 bases and J dropped 4; count of bases not matched to a gene: 3. CDR3 coding DNA: TGTGCCAGCAGCGGACAGGAGAATCAGCCCCAGCATTTT. It yields the protein CASSGQENQPQHF.

This sequence joins TRBV19 and TRBJ1-2, with D hard to call. Trimming left V 9 bases short and J 4 bases short, with 18 bases between. This CDR3 is 14 amino acids long. Germline values: CDR1 LNHDA, CDR2 SQIVND (reference sequence). This chain's CDR3 is CASQQSLEPYGYTF. CDR3 DNA: TGTGCCAGCCAGCAGTCTTTGGAACCCTATGGCTACACCTTC.

A note on this clone: The junction departs from the called germline gene at one end, perhaps through a read error. V and J are TRBV7-3 and TRBJ1-5, with unresolved D. The germline V gene has CDR1 SGHTA and CDR2 FQGTGA. The CDR3 loop spans 15 amino acids. The CDR3 protein is CASSLERGLHQPQHF. CDR3 coding DNA: TGTGCCAGCAGCTTAGAACGCGGACTGCATCAACCCCAGCATTTT.

The chain recombines TRBV5-1 with TRBJ1-4; TRBD1 matches 10 bases. Per germline, CDR1 SGHRS and CDR2 YFSETQ. Trimming cost V 0 bases and J 3 bases; bases outside gene matches: 5. The CDR3 runs 17 residues. CDR3 region: CASSLEGQGVSNEKLFF. In DNA form, the CDR3 reads TGCGCCAGCAGCTTGGAAGGACAGGGGGTATCTAATGAAAAACTGTTTTTT.

The sample holds a few counts of this clone. The chain couples TRBV6-1 to TRBJ2-1, with D uncertain. The CDR3 sequence is 17 residues long. The V end lost 0 bases, the J end lost 0 bases, and 12 bases lay between the germline ends. Germline CDR1 MNHNS, CDR2 SASEGT. The chain's CDR3 is CASSEAGSSSSYNEQFF. The CDR3, as DNA: TGTGCCAGCAGTGAAGCGGGGTCTTCGAGCTCCTACAATGAGCAGTTCTTC.